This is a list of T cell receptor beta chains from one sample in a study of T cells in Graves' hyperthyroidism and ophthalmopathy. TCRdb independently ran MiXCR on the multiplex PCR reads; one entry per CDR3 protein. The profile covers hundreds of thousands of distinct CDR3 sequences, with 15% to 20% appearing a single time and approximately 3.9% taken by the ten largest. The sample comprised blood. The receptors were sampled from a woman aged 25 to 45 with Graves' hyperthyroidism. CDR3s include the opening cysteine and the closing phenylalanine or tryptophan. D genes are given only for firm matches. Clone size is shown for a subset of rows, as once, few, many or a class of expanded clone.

CDR3: CASSLNLLAKTGAPSGANVLTF
DNA: TGTGCCAGCAGCTTAAACTTATTAGCTAAGACAGGCGCCCCATCTGGGGCCAACGTCCTGACTTTC
J: TRBJ2-6
D: .
V: TRBV13
size: few

CDR3: CASSDGVTSWTHQPQHF
DNA: TGTGCCAGCAGTGATGGGGTGACCTCTTGGACGCATCAGCCCCAGCATTTT
J: TRBJ1-5
D: .
V: TRBV5-1
size: .

CDR3: CSARPHDRAQETQYF
DNA: TGCAGTGCTAGACCCCATGACAGGGCCCAAGAGACCCAGTACTTC
J: TRBJ2-5
D: TRBD1
V: TRBV20-1
size: .

CDR3: CASSLRESSYNEQFF
DNA: TGTGCCAGCAGCTTACGGGAGAGCTCCTACAATGAGCAGTTCTTC
J: TRBJ2-1
D: .
V: TRBV7-2
size: .

CDR3: CSPSGRQTGIQYF
DNA: TGCAGCCCAAGCGGGAGGCAGACGGGCATTCAGTACTTC
J: TRBJ2-4
D: TRBD2
V: TRBV20-1
size: many

CDR3: CASSPLSGTSSYEQYF
DNA: TGTGCCAGCTCACCACTTAGCGGGACGAGCTCCTACGAGCAGTACTTC
J: TRBJ2-7
D: TRBD2
V: TRBV18
size: .

CDR3: CASSFHQKSSGQYQETQYF
DNA: TGTGCCAGCAGTTTCCACCAAAAATCTAGCGGGCAGTACCAAGAGACCCAGTACTTC
J: TRBJ2-5
D: TRBD2
V: TRBV28
size: many

CDR3: CASSLLGPATQYF
DNA: TGTGCCAGCAGTTTATTGGGACCAGCAACCCAGTACTTC
J: TRBJ2-5
D: .
V: TRBV28
size: .

CDR3: CASSSRTSDTQYF
DNA: TGCGCCAGCAGCTCAAGGACTAGTGATACGCAGTATTTT
J: TRBJ2-3
D: TRBD2
V: TRBV5-1
size: .

CDR3: CASSFTGTGDDEQYF
DNA: TGTGCCAGCAGCTTTACAGGGACAGGGGACGACGAGCAGTACTTC
J: TRBJ2-7
D: TRBD1
V: TRBV7-9
size: .

CDR3: CASSRTGGAGTDTQYF
DNA: TGTGCCAGCAGCCGAACCGGGGGGGCGGGCACAGATACGCAGTATTTT
J: TRBJ2-3
D: TRBD2
V: TRBV7-9
size: .

CDR3: CASSLQGGGDEQYF
DNA: TGTGCCAGCAGTCTCCAGGGGGGCGGGGACGAGCAGTACTTC
J: TRBJ2-7
D: .
V: TRBV25-1
size: few

CDR3: CASRPDRGNTEAFF
DNA: TGTGCCAGCAGACCCGACAGGGGAAACACTGAAGCTTTCTTT
J: TRBJ1-1
D: TRBD1
V: TRBV2
size: many

CDR3: CASDSEQADQPQHF
DNA: TGTGCCAGCGATTCGGAGCAGGCCGATCAGCCCCAGCATTTT
J: TRBJ1-5
D: .
V: TRBV6-1
size: few

CDR3: CASSIRFNQPQHF
DNA: TGTGCCAGTAGTATAAGATTCAATCAGCCCCAGCATTTT
J: TRBJ1-5
D: .
V: TRBV19
size: few

CDR3: CASSSLRAGVTDTQYF
DNA: TGTGCCAGCAGTTCCTTGAGAGCGGGAGTTACAGATACGCAGTATTTT
J: TRBJ2-3
D: TRBD2
V: TRBV6-1
size: .

CDR3: CASSLVRGRGQETQYF
DNA: TGTGCCAGCAGCTTAGTTCGGGGGCGCGGGCAAGAGACCCAGTACTTC
J: TRBJ2-5
D: .
V: TRBV7-9
size: .

CDR3: CSHTPGHLYNEQFF
DNA: TGCAGCCACACGCCGGGACATCTCTACAATGAGCAGTTCTTC
J: TRBJ2-1
D: .
V: TRBV29-1
size: many

CDR3: CASSPPLRYEQYF
DNA: TGTGCCAGCAGCCCCCCACTAAGATACGAGCAGTACTTC
J: TRBJ2-7
D: .
V: TRBV12-3/TRBV12-4
size: many

CDR3: CSVERRVGEAFF
DNA: TGCAGCGTTGAGAGAAGGGTGGGTGAAGCTTTCTTT
J: TRBJ1-1
D: .
V: TRBV29-1
size: .